Reported below is one T cell receptor beta chain. Sample treatment: 15 to 20 received Ad26.COV2.S at low or high dose, single or two shots; 5 received placebo; per-sample allocation not given. Day 63 after the first vaccine or placebo injection was the time point for sampling. The record originates from a study of Ad26.COV2.S vaccination and SARS-CoV-2 variants. V was pared by 5 bases and J by 2 bases, with 6 bases between. The length of the CDR3 is 12 residues. In germline, CDR1 is LNHDA, CDR2 SQIVND (reference sequence). Clones were sequenced by immunoSEQ multiplex PCR, and TCRdb holds only the in-frame ones, with some missing. The sample has approximately 300,000 clones, 85% to 90% seen once.

The material sequenced was peripheral blood, taken in a trial of Ad26.COV2.S vaccine versus placebo. The J gene is TRBJ1-2, the V gene TRBV19; D is unclear. This clonotype originated in a person between 18 and 60 years old who received the Ad26.COV2.S COVID-19 vaccine or a placebo. Here the CDR3 DNA reads TGTGCCAGTAGTTTACGGAACTATGGCTACACCTTC. Amino acid sequence: CASSLRNYGYTF. The full variable domain, with the rest looked up from reference TRBV19 and TRBJ1-2, is DGGITQSPKYLFRKEGQNVTLSCEQNLNHDAMYWYRQDPGQGLRLIYYSQIVNDFQKGDIAEGYSVSREKKESFPLTVTSAQKNPTAFYLCASSLRNYGYTFGSGTRLTVV.